A selection of T cell receptor beta chains follows, all from one sample in a study of T cells after yellow fever vaccination. MiXCR, applied by TCRdb to the 5' RACE reads, yields one record per CDR3 protein. The profile shows 550,000 or so distinct CDR3 sequences, roughly 21% of them singletons. The source was PBMCs, collected 15 days after the yellow fever booster vaccination. The receptor set was obtained from a man aged 25-45 years who received the YFV17D yellow fever vaccine. CDR3s include the opening cysteine and the closing phenylalanine or tryptophan. The D gene is left open where the match is weak. Size tells how often a clone was seen (once, few, many) or the class of an expanded clone, and some rows leave it out.

J gene: TRBJ2-2; clone size: few; V gene: TRBV5-5; D gene: NA; CDR3 length: 16; CDR3 DNA: TGTGCCAGCAGCTTAGACGGGGCCGTTAGGACCGGGGAGCTGTTTTTT; CDR3 protein: CASSLDGAVRTGELFF
J gene: TRBJ1-1; clone size: few; V gene: TRBV27; D gene: TRBD1; CDR3 length: 17; CDR3 DNA: TGTGCCAGCAGCGGAAGAGGGACAGCTGGGATGAACACTGAAGCTTTCTTT; CDR3 protein: CASSGRGTAGMNTEAFF
J gene: TRBJ2-2; clone size: NA; V gene: TRBV20-1; D gene: NA; CDR3 length: 13; CDR3 DNA: TGCAGTGCTAATTCCCTTATGGCCGGGGAGCTGTTTTTT; CDR3 protein: CSANSLMAGELFF
J gene: TRBJ2-1; clone size: few; V gene: TRBV12-3/TRBV12-4; D gene: NA; CDR3 length: 17; CDR3 DNA: TGTGCCAGCAGCCCTAGGGGGACGGACGGTGCCTACAATGAGCAGTTCTTC; CDR3 protein: CASSPRGTDGAYNEQFF
J gene: TRBJ1-6; clone size: NA; V gene: TRBV19; D gene: TRBD1; CDR3 length: 14; CDR3 DNA: TGTGCCAGTAGTAGGGACAGAGGTGATTCACCCCTCCACTTT; CDR3 protein: CASSRDRGDSPLHF
J gene: TRBJ2-3; clone size: NA; V gene: TRBV15; D gene: TRBD2; CDR3 length: 17; CDR3 DNA: TGTGCCACCAGCTTTAAACTAGCGGGAGGCGCCGCAGATACGCAGTATTTT; CDR3 protein: CATSFKLAGGAADTQYF
J gene: TRBJ2-2; clone size: NA; V gene: TRBV4-3; D gene: TRBD1; CDR3 length: 15; CDR3 DNA: TGCGCCAGCAGCCCCAGGGGGCTGCGGGGCGGGGAGCTGTTTTTT; CDR3 protein: CASSPRGLRGGELFF
J gene: TRBJ2-3; clone size: few; V gene: TRBV20-1; D gene: TRBD1; CDR3 length: 15; CDR3 DNA: TGCAGTGCTAGAGACCCAGAGGGGGCTACAGATACGCAGTATTTT; CDR3 protein: CSARDPEGATDTQYF
J gene: TRBJ2-1; clone size: NA; V gene: TRBV5-1; D gene: TRBD2; CDR3 length: 15; CDR3 DNA: TGCGCCAGCAGCTTGAGGGCGGGAGGGCCCAATGAGCAGTTCTTC; CDR3 protein: CASSLRAGGPNEQFF
J gene: TRBJ1-1; clone size: few; V gene: TRBV4-3; D gene: NA; CDR3 length: 16; CDR3 DNA: TGCGCCAGCAGCCAAGAACCACTAGGGGGGCGCGCTGAAGCTTTCTTT; CDR3 protein: CASSQEPLGGRAEAFF
J gene: TRBJ2-1; clone size: NA; V gene: TRBV7-3; D gene: NA; CDR3 length: 13; CDR3 DNA: TGTGCCAGCAGCTTGATCGCAAGGGATGAGCAGTTCTTC; CDR3 protein: CASSLIARDEQFF
J gene: TRBJ2-7; clone size: NA; V gene: TRBV5-6; D gene: TRBD1; CDR3 length: 14; CDR3 DNA: TGTGCCAGCAGACCCAGGGACAGGGAATACGAGCAGTACTTC; CDR3 protein: CASRPRDREYEQYF
J gene: TRBJ1-1; clone size: NA; V gene: TRBV28; D gene: NA; CDR3 length: 12; CDR3 DNA: TGTGCCAGCAGTTTGGTTCAGGAGGAAGCTTTCTTT; CDR3 protein: CASSLVQEEAFF
J gene: TRBJ2-2; clone size: many; V gene: TRBV7-6; D gene: NA; CDR3 length: 14; CDR3 DNA: TGTGCCAGCAGTTTAGAAGGGAACACCGGGGAGCTGTTTTTT; CDR3 protein: CASSLEGNTGELFF
J gene: TRBJ1-1; clone size: NA; V gene: TRBV7-9; D gene: NA; CDR3 length: 15; CDR3 DNA: TGTGCCAGCCGAGGGAGGCGGGGGAGTTTGACTGAAGCTTTCTTT; CDR3 protein: CASRGRRGSLTEAFF
J gene: TRBJ1-1; clone size: NA; V gene: TRBV20-1; D gene: NA; CDR3 length: 13; CDR3 DNA: TGCAGTGCTAGTACGGGGGGGGACACTGAAGCTTTCTTT; CDR3 protein: CSASTGGDTEAFF
J gene: TRBJ2-1; clone size: few; V gene: TRBV5-6; D gene: TRBD2; CDR3 length: 14; CDR3 DNA: TGTGCCAGCTCTACAGCGGGAGGAATCCGTGAGCAGTTCTTC; CDR3 protein: CASSTAGGIREQFF
J gene: TRBJ2-2; clone size: once; V gene: TRBV20-1; D gene: NA; CDR3 length: 13; CDR3 DNA: TGCAGTGCTACGAACCCTCTGGCCGGGGAGCTGTTTTTT; CDR3 protein: CSATNPLAGELFF
J gene: TRBJ1-4; clone size: NA; V gene: TRBV29-1; D gene: TRBD1; CDR3 length: 16; CDR3 DNA: TGCAGCGTCGCGGGACAGGGAATTTCAACTAATGAAAAACTGTTTTTT; CDR3 protein: CSVAGQGISTNEKLFF
J gene: TRBJ2-1; clone size: NA; V gene: TRBV24-1; D gene: TRBD2; CDR3 length: 15; CDR3 DNA: TGTGCCACCAGTGGAACTAGCGGGAGTTCTCATGAGCAGTTCTTC; CDR3 protein: CATSGTSGSSHEQFF
J gene: TRBJ2-7; clone size: NA; V gene: TRBV20-1; D gene: TRBD2; CDR3 length: 15; CDR3 DNA: TGCAGTGCGCGCTCTCCGGGACTAGCGGGACACGAGCAGTACTTC; CDR3 protein: CSARSPGLAGHEQYF
J gene: TRBJ1-1; clone size: few; V gene: TRBV12-3/TRBV12-4; D gene: NA; CDR3 length: 14; CDR3 DNA: TGTGCCAGCAGTATACCTACAGGGAACGCTGAAGCTTTCTTT; CDR3 protein: CASSIPTGNAEAFF
J gene: TRBJ2-3; clone size: few; V gene: TRBV28; D gene: NA; CDR3 length: 16; CDR3 DNA: TGTGCCAGCAGTTTCATAGGGGGAGCTAGCACAGATACGCAGTATTTT; CDR3 protein: CASSFIGGASTDTQYF
J gene: TRBJ2-1; clone size: few; V gene: TRBV29-1; D gene: NA; CDR3 length: 13; CDR3 DNA: TGCAGCGTTGAACAGAGGACAACCAATGAGCAGTTCTTC; CDR3 protein: CSVEQRTTNEQFF
J gene: TRBJ1-6; clone size: NA; V gene: TRBV4-3; D gene: NA; CDR3 length: 14; CDR3 DNA: TGCGCCAGCAGCCAAGATATGGGTAATTCACCCCTCCACTTT; CDR3 protein: CASSQDMGNSPLHF
J gene: TRBJ2-2; clone size: NA; V gene: TRBV18; D gene: TRBD2; CDR3 length: 15; CDR3 DNA: TGTGCCAGCTCACCTTCCAGCGGGGACACCGGGGAGCTGTTTTTT; CDR3 protein: CASSPSSGDTGELFF
J gene: TRBJ2-7; clone size: NA; V gene: TRBV20-1; D gene: TRBD2; CDR3 length: 13; CDR3 DNA: TGCAGTGCTACCAAAGCGGGAGGGTACGAGCAGTACTTC; CDR3 protein: CSATKAGGYEQYF
J gene: TRBJ2-5; clone size: few; V gene: TRBV5-5; D gene: NA; CDR3 length: 13; CDR3 DNA: TGTGCCAGCAGCTTGGGACTACCGGAGACCCAGTACTTC; CDR3 protein: CASSLGLPETQYF
J gene: TRBJ2-1; clone size: NA; V gene: TRBV7-8; D gene: NA; CDR3 length: 13; CDR3 DNA: TGTGCCAGCAGCTTAGACACACAGGGCCGGCAGTTCTTC; CDR3 protein: CASSLDTQGRQFF
J gene: TRBJ2-1; clone size: NA; V gene: TRBV20-1; D gene: NA; CDR3 length: 11; CDR3 DNA: TGCAGTGCAAGACTAGTATTAGAGCAGTTCTTC; CDR3 protein: CSARLVLEQFF
J gene: TRBJ2-7; clone size: NA; V gene: TRBV15; D gene: NA; CDR3 length: 14; CDR3 DNA: TGTGCCACCAGCAGAGATGCAGGTTCCTACGAGCAGTACTTC; CDR3 protein: CATSRDAGSYEQYF
J gene: TRBJ2-2; clone size: NA; V gene: TRBV18; D gene: NA; CDR3 length: 14; CDR3 DNA: TGTGCCAGCTCACCACCCGGGTACCCCGGGGAGCTGTTTTTT; CDR3 protein: CASSPPGYPGELFF
J gene: TRBJ2-4; clone size: NA; V gene: TRBV12-3/TRBV12-4; D gene: TRBD2; CDR3 length: 13; CDR3 DNA: TGTGCCAGCAGACGGGAGGGGGGAAACATTCAGTACTTC; CDR3 protein: CASRREGGNIQYF
J gene: TRBJ2-1; clone size: NA; V gene: TRBV10-1; D gene: TRBD2; CDR3 length: 15; CDR3 DNA: TGCGCCAGCAGTGAGTCCGGCGGGAGGGGGTATGAGCAGTTCTTC; CDR3 protein: CASSESGGRGYEQFF
J gene: TRBJ2-6; clone size: NA; V gene: TRBV6-2/TRBV6-3; D gene: NA; CDR3 length: 12; CDR3 DNA: TGTGCCAGCAGTTTAGACAGAAACGTCCTGACTTTC; CDR3 protein: CASSLDRNVLTF
J gene: TRBJ1-2; clone size: NA; V gene: TRBV20-1; D gene: NA; CDR3 length: 13; CDR3 DNA: TGCAGTGCTAGAGTTACGACAGATTATGGCTACACCTTC; CDR3 protein: CSARVTTDYGYTF
J gene: TRBJ2-1; clone size: NA; V gene: TRBV20-1; D gene: NA; CDR3 length: 11; CDR3 DNA: TGCAGTGCGCCCACTATTCATAAGCAGTTCTTC; CDR3 protein: CSAPTIHKQFF
J gene: TRBJ2-3; clone size: few; V gene: TRBV29-1; D gene: NA; CDR3 length: 12; CDR3 DNA: TGCAGCGTTGAATCAGGGCGGGATACGCAGTATTTT; CDR3 protein: CSVESGRDTQYF
J gene: TRBJ2-7; clone size: few; V gene: TRBV6-2/TRBV6-3; D gene: NA; CDR3 length: 14; CDR3 DNA: TGTGCCAGCAGTGGACAGCCATTCTCCTACGAGCAGTACTTC; CDR3 protein: CASSGQPFSYEQYF
J gene: TRBJ2-1; clone size: few; V gene: TRBV11-3; D gene: NA; CDR3 length: 15; CDR3 DNA: TGTGCCAGCAGCTGGACAACGAGCTCCTACAATGAGCAGTTCTTC; CDR3 protein: CASSWTTSSYNEQFF